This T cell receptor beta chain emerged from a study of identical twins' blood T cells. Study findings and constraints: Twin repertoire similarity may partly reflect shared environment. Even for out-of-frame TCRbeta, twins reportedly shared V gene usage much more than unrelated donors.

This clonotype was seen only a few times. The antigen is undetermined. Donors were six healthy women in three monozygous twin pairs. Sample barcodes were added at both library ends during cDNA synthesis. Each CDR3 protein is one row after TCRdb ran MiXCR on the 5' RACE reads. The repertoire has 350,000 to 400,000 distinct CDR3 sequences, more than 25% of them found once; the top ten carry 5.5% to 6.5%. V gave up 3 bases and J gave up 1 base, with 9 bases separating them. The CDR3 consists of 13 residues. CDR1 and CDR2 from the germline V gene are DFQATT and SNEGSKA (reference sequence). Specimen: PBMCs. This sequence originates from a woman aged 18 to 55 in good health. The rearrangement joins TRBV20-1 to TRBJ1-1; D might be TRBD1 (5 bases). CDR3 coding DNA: TGCAGTGCTAGTGAAAGGGGGAACACTGAAGCTTTCTTT. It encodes CSASERGNTEAFF.